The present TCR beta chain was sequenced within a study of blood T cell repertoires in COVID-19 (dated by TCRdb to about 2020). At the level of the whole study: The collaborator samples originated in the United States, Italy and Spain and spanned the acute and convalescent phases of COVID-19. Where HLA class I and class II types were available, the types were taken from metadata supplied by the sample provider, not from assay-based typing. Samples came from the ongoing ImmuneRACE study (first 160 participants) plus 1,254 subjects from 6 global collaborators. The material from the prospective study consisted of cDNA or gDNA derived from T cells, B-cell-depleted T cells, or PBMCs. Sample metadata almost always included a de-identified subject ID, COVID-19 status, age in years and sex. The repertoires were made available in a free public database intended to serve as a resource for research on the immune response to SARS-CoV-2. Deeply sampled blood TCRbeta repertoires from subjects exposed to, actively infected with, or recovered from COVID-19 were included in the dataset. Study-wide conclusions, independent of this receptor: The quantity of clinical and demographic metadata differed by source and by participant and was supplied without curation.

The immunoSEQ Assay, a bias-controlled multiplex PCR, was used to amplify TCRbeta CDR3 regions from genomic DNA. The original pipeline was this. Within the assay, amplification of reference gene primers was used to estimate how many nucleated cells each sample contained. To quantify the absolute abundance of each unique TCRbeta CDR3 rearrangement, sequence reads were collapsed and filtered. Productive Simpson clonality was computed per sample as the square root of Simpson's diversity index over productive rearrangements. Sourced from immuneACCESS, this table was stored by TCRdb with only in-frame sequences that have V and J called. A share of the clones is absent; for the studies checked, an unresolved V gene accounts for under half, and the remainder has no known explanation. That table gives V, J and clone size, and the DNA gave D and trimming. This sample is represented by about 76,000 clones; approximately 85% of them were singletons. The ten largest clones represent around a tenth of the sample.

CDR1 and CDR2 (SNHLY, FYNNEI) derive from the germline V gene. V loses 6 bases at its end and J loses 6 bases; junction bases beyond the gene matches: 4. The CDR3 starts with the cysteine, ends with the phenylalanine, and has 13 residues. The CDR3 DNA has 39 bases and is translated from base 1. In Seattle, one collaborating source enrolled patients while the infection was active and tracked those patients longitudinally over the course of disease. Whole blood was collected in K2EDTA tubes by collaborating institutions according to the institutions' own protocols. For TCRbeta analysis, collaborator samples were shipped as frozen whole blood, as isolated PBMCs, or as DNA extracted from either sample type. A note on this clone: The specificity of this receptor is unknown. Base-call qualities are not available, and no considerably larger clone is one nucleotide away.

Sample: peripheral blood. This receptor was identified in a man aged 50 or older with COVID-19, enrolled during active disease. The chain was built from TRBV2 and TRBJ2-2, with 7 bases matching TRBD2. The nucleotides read TGTGCCAGCAGAGCTAGCGGCCCCGGGGAGCTGTTTTTT. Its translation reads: CASRASGPGELFF. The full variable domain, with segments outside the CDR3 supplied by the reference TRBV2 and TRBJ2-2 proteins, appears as EPEVTQTPSHQVTQMGQEVILRCVPISNHLYFYWYRQILGQKVEFLVSFYNNEISEKSEIFDDQFSVERPDGSNFTLKIRSTKLEDSAMYFCASRASGPGELFFGEGSRLTVL.